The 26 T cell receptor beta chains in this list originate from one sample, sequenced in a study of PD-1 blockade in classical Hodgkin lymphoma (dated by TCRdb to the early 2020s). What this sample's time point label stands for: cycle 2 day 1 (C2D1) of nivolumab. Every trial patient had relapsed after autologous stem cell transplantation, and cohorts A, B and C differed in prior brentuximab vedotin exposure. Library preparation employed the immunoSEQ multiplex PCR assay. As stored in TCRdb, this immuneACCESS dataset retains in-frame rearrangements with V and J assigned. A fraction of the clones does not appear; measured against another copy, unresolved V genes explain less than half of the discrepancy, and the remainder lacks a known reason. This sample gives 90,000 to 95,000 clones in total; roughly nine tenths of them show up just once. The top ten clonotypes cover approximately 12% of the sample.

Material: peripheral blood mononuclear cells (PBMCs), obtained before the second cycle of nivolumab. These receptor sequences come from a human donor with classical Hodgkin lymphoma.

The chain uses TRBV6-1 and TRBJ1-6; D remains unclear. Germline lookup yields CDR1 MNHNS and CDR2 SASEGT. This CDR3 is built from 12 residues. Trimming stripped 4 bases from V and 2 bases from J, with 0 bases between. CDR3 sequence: CASSAYNSPLHF. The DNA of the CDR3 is TGTGCCAGCAGTGCCTATAATTCACCCCTCCACTTT.

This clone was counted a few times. The chain's CDR3 is CASSPGMETQYF. The DNA for the CDR3 is TGTGCCAGCTCACCAGGGATGGAGACCCAGTACTTC. This chain links TRBV18 with TRBJ2-5; D remains ambiguous. The germline V gene has CDR1 KGHSH and CDR2 LQKENI. Trimming shortened V by 2 bases and J by 5 bases, and 6 bases separated the two germline ends. This CDR3 spans 12 amino acids.

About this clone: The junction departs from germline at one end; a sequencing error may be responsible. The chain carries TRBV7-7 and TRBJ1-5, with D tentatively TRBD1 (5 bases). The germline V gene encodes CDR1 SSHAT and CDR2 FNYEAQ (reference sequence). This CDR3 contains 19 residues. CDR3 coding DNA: TGTGCTAGCAGCTTTGGGGAAAGGAGCCCTACAGGATGCAATCAGCCCCAGCATTTT. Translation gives CASSFGERSPTGCNQPQHF.

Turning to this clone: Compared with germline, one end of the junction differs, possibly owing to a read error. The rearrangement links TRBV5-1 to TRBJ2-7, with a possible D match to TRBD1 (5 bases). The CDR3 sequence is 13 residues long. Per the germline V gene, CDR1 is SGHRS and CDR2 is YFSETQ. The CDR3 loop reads CASSLAGSYAQYF. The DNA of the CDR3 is TGCGCCAGCAGCTTGGCAGGGTCGTACGCGCAGTACTTC.

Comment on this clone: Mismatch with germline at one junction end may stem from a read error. CDR3 protein: CVSSFKGKQYF. CDR3 DNA: TGTGTCAGCAGTTTCAAAGGCAAGCAGTACTTC. This chain connects TRBV6-5 to TRBJ2-7; D gene uncertain. The CDR3 sequence is 11 residues long. Germline V gives CDR1 MNHEY, CDR2 SVGAGI.

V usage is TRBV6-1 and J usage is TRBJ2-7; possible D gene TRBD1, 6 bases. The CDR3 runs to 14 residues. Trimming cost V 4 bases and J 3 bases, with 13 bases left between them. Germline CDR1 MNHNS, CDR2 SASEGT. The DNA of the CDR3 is TGTGCCAGCAGTGTGACAGGAGTAATCTACGAGCAGTACTTC. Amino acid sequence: CASSVTGVIYEQYF.

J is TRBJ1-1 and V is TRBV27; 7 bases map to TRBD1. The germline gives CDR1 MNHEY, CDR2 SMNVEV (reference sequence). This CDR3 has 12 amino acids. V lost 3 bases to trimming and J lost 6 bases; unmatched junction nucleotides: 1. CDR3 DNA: TGTGCCAGCAGTTTCAGGGGGGCTGAAGCTTTCTTT. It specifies CASSFRGAEAFF.

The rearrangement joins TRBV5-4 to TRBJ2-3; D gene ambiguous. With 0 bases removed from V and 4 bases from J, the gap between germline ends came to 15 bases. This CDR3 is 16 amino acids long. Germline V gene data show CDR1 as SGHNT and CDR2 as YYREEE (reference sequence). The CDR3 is CASSLAGISNADTQYF. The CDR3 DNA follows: TGTGCCAGCAGCTTGGCCGGTATTAGCAATGCAGATACGCAGTATTTT.

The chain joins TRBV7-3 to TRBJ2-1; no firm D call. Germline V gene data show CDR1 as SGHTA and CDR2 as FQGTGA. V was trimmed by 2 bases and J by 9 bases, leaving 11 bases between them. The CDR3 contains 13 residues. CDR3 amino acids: CASSLEPLGEQFF. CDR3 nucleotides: TGTGCCAGCAGCTTAGAACCTCTGGGTGAGCAGTTCTTC.

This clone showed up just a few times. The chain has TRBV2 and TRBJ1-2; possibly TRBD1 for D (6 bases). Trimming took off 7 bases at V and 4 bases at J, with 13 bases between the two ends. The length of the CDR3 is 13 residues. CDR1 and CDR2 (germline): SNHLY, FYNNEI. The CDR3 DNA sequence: TGTGCCAGCACCAGACAGGAAGTCTATGGCTACACCTTC. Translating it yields CASTRQEVYGYTF.

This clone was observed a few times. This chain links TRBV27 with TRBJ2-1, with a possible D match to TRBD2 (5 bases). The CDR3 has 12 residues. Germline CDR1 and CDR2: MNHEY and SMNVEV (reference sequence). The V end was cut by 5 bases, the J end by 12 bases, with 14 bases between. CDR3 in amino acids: CASSLIGEGQFF. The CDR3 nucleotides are TGTGCCAGCAGTCTGATCGGGGAAGGGCAGTTCTTC.

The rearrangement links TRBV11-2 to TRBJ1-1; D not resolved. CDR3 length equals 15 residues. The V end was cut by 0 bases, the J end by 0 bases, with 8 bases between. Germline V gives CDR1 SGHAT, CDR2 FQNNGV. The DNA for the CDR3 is TGTGCCAGCAGCTTAGAGTACCCCCTGAACACTGAAGCTTTCTTT. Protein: CASSLEYPLNTEAFF. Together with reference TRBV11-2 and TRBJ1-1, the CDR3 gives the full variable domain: EAGVAQSPRYKIIEKRQSVAFWCNPISGHATLYWYQQILGQGPKLLIQFQNNGVVDDSQLPKDRFSAERLKGVDSTLKIQPAKLEDSAVYLCASSLEYPLNTEAFFGQGTRLTVV.

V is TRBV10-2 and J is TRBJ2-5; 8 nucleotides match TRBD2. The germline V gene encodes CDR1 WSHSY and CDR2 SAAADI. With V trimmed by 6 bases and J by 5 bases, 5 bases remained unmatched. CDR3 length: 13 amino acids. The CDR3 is CASRERGWETQYF. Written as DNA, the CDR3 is TGCGCCAGCAGAGAGCGGGGGTGGGAGACCCAGTACTTC.

The CDR3 region has the DNA TGCGCCAGCAGCTTGGACGACGTTGGAAAACTGTTTTTT. Protein: CASSLDDVGKLFF. This chain uses TRBV5-1 with TRBJ1-4; D is undetermined. CDR3 length equals 13 residues. Germline CDR1 is SGHRS and CDR2 is YFSETQ. Trimming shortened V by 0 bases and J by 10 bases, and 10 bases separated the two germline ends.

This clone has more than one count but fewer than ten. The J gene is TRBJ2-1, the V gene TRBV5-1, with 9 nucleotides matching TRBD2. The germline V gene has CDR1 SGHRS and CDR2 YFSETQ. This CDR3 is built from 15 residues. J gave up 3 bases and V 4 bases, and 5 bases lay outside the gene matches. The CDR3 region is CASSLTSGLYNEQFF. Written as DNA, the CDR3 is TGCGCCAGCAGCCTTACTAGCGGGCTCTACAATGAGCAGTTCTTC.

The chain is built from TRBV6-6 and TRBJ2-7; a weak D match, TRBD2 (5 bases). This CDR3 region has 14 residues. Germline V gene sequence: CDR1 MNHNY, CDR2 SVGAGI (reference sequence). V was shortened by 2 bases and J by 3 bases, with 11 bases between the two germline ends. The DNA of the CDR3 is TGTGCCAGCAGTTACCTGTATGGAGGCTACGAGCAGTACTTC. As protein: CASSYLYGGYEQYF.

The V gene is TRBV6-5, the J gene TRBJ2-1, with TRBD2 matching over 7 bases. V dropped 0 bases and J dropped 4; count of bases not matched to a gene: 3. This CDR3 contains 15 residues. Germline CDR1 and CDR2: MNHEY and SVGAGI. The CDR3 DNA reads TGTGCCAGCAGTTACTCGACTAGCAGATACAATGAGCAGTTCTTC. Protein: CASSYSTSRYNEQFF.

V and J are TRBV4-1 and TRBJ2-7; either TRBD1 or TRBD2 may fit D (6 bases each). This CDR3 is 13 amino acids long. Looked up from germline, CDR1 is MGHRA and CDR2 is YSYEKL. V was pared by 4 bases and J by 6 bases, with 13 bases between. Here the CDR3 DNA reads TGCGCCAGCAGCCGTGAGGGGGGCTCCGAGCAGTACTTC. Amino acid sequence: CASSREGGSEQYF.

This chain's CDR3 is CASSATPGTPYGYTF. CDR3 nucleotides: TGTGCCAGCAGTGCAACCCCCGGGACTCCCTATGGCTACACCTTC. The gene calls are TRBV6-1 and TRBJ1-2, with a weak D call TRBD1 (5 bases). V was cut by 4 bases and J by 4 bases, with 16 bases left in between. Germline values: CDR1 MNHNS, CDR2 SASEGT. This CDR3 contains 15 residues.

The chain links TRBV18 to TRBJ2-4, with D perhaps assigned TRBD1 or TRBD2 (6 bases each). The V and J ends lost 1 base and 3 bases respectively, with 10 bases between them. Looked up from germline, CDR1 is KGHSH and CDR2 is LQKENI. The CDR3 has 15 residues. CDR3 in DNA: TGTGCCAGCTCACCACAGGGGGAGGTCAAAAACATTCAGTACTTC. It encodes CASSPQGEVKNIQYF.

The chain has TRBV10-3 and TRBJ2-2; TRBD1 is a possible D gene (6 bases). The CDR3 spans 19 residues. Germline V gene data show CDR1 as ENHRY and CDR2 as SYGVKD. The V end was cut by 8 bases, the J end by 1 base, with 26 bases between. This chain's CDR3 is CAIGPWTAMVRGNTGELFF. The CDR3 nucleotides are TGTGCCATCGGTCCTTGGACCGCCATGGTCAGGGGGAACACCGGGGAGCTGTTTTTT.

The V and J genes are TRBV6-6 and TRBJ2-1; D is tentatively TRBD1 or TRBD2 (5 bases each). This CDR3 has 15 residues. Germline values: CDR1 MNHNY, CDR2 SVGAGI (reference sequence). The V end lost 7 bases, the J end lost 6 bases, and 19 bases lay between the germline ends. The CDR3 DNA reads TGTGCCAGCAACCGGGACCTTATTCGCGCCAATGAGCAGTTCTTC. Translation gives CASNRDLIRANEQFF.

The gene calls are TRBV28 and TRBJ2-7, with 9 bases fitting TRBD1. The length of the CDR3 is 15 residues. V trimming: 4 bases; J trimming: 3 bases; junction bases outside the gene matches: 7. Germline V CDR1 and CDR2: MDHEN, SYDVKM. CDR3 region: CASSSPGQGGYEQYF. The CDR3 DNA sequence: TGTGCCAGCAGTTCCCCGGGACAGGGTGGCTACGAGCAGTACTTC.

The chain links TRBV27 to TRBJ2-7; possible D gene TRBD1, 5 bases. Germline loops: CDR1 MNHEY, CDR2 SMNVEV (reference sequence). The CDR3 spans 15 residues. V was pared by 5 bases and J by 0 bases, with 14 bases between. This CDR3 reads CASSKGTGSSYEQYF. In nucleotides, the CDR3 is TGTGCCAGCAGTAAGGGCACAGGCTCCTCCTACGAGCAGTACTTC.

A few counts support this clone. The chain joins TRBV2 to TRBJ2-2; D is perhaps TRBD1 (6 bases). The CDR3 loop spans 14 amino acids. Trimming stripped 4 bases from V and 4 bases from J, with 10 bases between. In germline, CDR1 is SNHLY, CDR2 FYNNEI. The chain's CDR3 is CASSVVQGTGELFF. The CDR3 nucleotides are TGTGCCAGCAGTGTTGTACAGGGCACCGGGGAGCTGTTTTTT.

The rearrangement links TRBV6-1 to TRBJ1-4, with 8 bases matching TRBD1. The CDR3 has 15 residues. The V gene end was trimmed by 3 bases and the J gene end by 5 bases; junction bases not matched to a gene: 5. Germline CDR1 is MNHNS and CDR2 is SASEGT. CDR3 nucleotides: TGTGCCAGCAGTGATCGCCGGGACAGGAATGAAAAACTGTTTTTT. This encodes CASSDRRDRNEKLFF.